The source of this T cell receptor (beta chain) is a study of cytomegalovirus exposure and HLA in healthy donors. Study-wide points: For most TCR beta V segments, an earlier analysis put the productive rate at about 87% or about 30% of the time.

CDR3 size: 17 residues. After removal of 0 bases from V and 5 bases from J, the junction contained 9 bases not matched to a gene. CDR1 is KGHSH and CDR2 is LQKENI in the germline V gene. As for this clone: Its target is unknown.

These donors, healthy bone marrow donors, were studied. Primers included in the PCR were 60 Vbeta and 13 Jbeta primers. Generated by immunoSEQ multiplex PCR, the TCRdb table keeps only in-frame clones and is missing some. The sample includes 140,000 to 150,000 clones, 70% seen only once; the top ten take around 1.9%. The TCR was taken from a woman aged 60-75 years in good health and CMV-seropositive. This sequence joins TRBV18 and TRBJ1-1; 10 nucleotides line up with TRBD1. What was sequenced was PBMCs. This CDR3 reads CASSPPNDRGPRTEAFF. CDR3 in DNA: TGTGCCAGCTCACCACCGAACGACAGGGGGCCAAGAACTGAAGCTTTCTTT.